These 16 T cell receptor beta chains were sequenced from one sample in a study of CD8 T cells in ankylosing spondylitis. Study results and caveats: In ankylosing spondylitis blood, a motif of roughly 8 highly homologous TCR beta variants appeared characteristic.

Their specific antigens are unknown. TCRdb re-called the 5' RACE reads with MiXCR, one entry per CDR3 protein. This table holds roughly 700,000 distinct CDR3 sequences, roughly 19% found once. Source material: blood, either unsorted or a sorted T cell fraction (not recorded which). All receptors come from a male donor with ankylosing spondylitis.

This clonotype was observed a few times. The V and J genes are TRBV2 and TRBJ2-7; 11 bases are shared with TRBD1. This CDR3 comprises 16 residues. V was pared by 0 bases and J by 3 bases, with 4 bases of the junction left unmatched. The V gene's germline CDR1 is SNHLY and CDR2 FYNNEI. CDR3 sequence: CASSEAGQGVNYEQYF. CDR3 bases: TGTGCCAGCAGTGAAGCGGGACAGGGGGTTAACTACGAGCAGTACTTC.

V is TRBV20-1 and J is TRBJ1-5; D not resolved. This CDR3 has 13 residues. Trimming left V 6 bases short and J 11 bases short, with 20 bases between. Germline loops: CDR1 DFQATT, CDR2 SNEGSKA (reference sequence). The chain's CDR3 is CSAQRRAYGAQHF. DNA of the CDR3: TGCAGTGCCCAACGACGAGCGTATGGGGCCCAGCATTTT.

This clonotype has more than one count but fewer than ten. This chain links TRBV5-6 with TRBJ2-5; tentative D call: TRBD1 (6 bases). The V end was cut by 0 bases, the J end by 5 bases, with 11 bases between. Germline assignment: CDR1 SGHDT and CDR2 YYEEEE. The CDR3 is 14 residues long. The CDR3 DNA follows: TGTGCCAGCAGCTTGGCGGCAGGGGAGGAGACCCAGTACTTC. It translates to CASSLAAGEETQYF.

This clonotype turned up a few times. CDR3 sequence reads: CSARWNTGELFF. CDR3 sequence (DNA): TGCAGTGCTAGGTGGAACACCGGGGAGCTGTTTTTT. This chain uses TRBV20-1 with TRBJ2-2; D unclear. Germline loops: CDR1 DFQATT, CDR2 SNEGSKA (reference sequence). This CDR3 contains 12 residues. Trimming left V 3 bases short and J 1 base short, with 3 bases between.

J is TRBJ1-4 and V is TRBV28, with a tentative D call TRBD1 (6 bases). The CDR3 extends over 13 amino acids. Germline V CDR1 and CDR2: MDHEN, SYDVKM. V gave up 7 bases and J gave up 5 bases, with 11 bases separating them. DNA of the CDR3: TGTGCCAGCACAGGGGTTTCAAATGAAAAACTGTTTTTT. Translation: CASTGVSNEKLFF. Combining the CDR3 with reference TRBV28 and TRBJ1-4 gives the whole variable domain DVKVTQSSRYLVKRTGEKVFLECVQDMDHENMFWYRQDPGLGLRLIYFSYDVKMKEKGDIPEGYSVSREKKERFSLILESASTNQTSMYLCASTGVSNEKLFFGSGTQLSVL.

This clonotype was seen at least ten times. The gene calls are TRBV29-1 and TRBJ1-1; 8 bases align to TRBD1. The CDR3 is 13 amino acids. Germline CDR1 is SQVTM and CDR2 is ANQGSEA. The trim removed 7 bases at V and 2 bases at J, leaving 6 bases unmatched. CDR3 DNA: TGCAGCGCTGAGACAGGGGATAACACTGAAGCTTTCTTT. Translated: CSAETGDNTEAFF.

This clonotype has only a few counts. This rearrangement joins TRBV5-1 to TRBJ1-1, with D possibly being TRBD1 (6 bases). The CDR3 extends over 13 amino acids. The germline gives CDR1 SGHRS, CDR2 YFSETQ. Trimming stripped 6 bases from V and 6 bases from J, with 15 bases between. The CDR3 sequence is CASTLEGGPEAFF. The CDR3 DNA is TGCGCCAGCACTCTCGAGGGGGGGCCTGAAGCTTTCTTT. Based on the CDR3 plus reference TRBV5-1 and TRBJ1-1, the full variable domain is KAGVTQTPRYLIKTRGQQVTLSCSPISGHRSVSWYQQTPGQGLQFLFEYFSETQRNKGNFPGRFSGRQFSNSRSEMNVSTLELGDSALYLCASTLEGGPEAFFGQGTRLTVV.

The sample holds one count of this clonotype. V usage is TRBV10-3 and J usage is TRBJ2-7; perhaps TRBD2 as D (6 bases). The V and J ends lost 9 bases and 3 bases respectively, with 18 bases between them. CDR3 length: 14 residues. Germline assignment: CDR1 ENHRY and CDR2 SYGVKD. The chain's CDR3 is CAIRAGGDNYEQYF. In nucleotides, the CDR3 is TGTGCCATACGGGCCGGCGGGGATAACTACGAGCAGTACTTC.

This clonotype was seen only a few times. The rearrangement joins TRBV5-1 to TRBJ2-2, with D perhaps assigned TRBD1 or TRBD2 (5 bases each). CDR1 and CDR2 from the germline V gene are SGHRS and YFSETQ. This CDR3 is built from 15 residues. Trimming took 2 bases from V and 4 from J, leaving 12 bases between them. The chain's CDR3 is CASSFGRESTGELFF. The DNA for the CDR3 is TGCGCCAGCAGCTTCGGCAGGGAGAGCACCGGGGAGCTGTTTTTT.

This chain joins TRBV12-3 or TRBV12-4 and TRBJ2-1; a weak D match, TRBD2 (6 bases). The CDR3 runs 16 residues. Trimming pared 7 bases from V and 2 bases from J, leaving 18 bases between. The CDR3 is CASNLLGLRAYNEQFF. In DNA form, the CDR3 reads TGTGCCAGCAACCTCTTGGGACTGCGAGCCTACAATGAGCAGTTCTTC.

The chain recombines TRBV11-3 with TRBJ2-5; D may be TRBD1 or TRBD2 (6 bases each). The V gene's germline CDR1 is SGHNT and CDR2 YENEEA. The CDR3 has 15 amino acids. Trimming removed 5 bases at V and 3 bases at J, with 16 bases between. CDR3 DNA: TGTGCCAGCAGCCCAAGGGCGGGGACAAAAGAGACCCAGTACTTC. Translation: CASSPRAGTKETQYF.

The chain carries TRBV28 and TRBJ2-1; 8 bases match TRBD1. After removal of 4 bases from V and 10 bases from J, the junction contained 9 bases not matched to a gene. Germline V gives CDR1 MDHEN, CDR2 SYDVKM. This CDR3 comprises 14 residues. CDR3 loop: CASSSRDRSREQFF. CDR3 bases: TGTGCCAGCAGTTCCCGGGACAGGTCGAGGGAGCAGTTCTTC.

This clonotype was seen a few times. This chain joins TRBV6-1 and TRBJ2-3; D is possibly TRBD1 (6 bases). V was pared by 5 bases and J by 2 bases, with 11 bases between. This CDR3 has 14 amino acids. The germline gives CDR1 MNHNS, CDR2 SASEGT. The DNA for the CDR3 is TGTGCCAGCAGTCGACAGGTGATCACAGATACGCAGTATTTT. It codes for CASSRQVITDTQYF.

In its sample, this clonotype was seen a few times. The chain carries TRBV5-1 and TRBJ2-7; no clear D gene. Germline CDR1 reads SGHRS; CDR2 reads YFSETQ. V lost 5 bases and J 0 bases, leaving 9 bases between the germline ends. The CDR3 runs 13 residues. The DNA of the CDR3 is TGCGCCAGCAGGAGGAGTAGCTCCTACGAGCAGTACTTC. Translated, it gives CASRRSSSYEQYF.

On this clonotype itself: Its ends do not fully match the called genes, so a read error is possible. The chain joins TRBV7-9 to TRBJ2-4; D is uncertain. CDR1 SEHNR and CDR2 FQNEAQ come from the germline V gene (reference sequence). There are 11 residues in the CDR3. CDR3 in amino acids: CASSLAEGMDF. The CDR3 nucleotides are TGTGCCAGCAGCTTAGCGGAAGGGATGGACTTC.

This clonotype was picked up a small number of times. This chain connects TRBV5-1 to TRBJ2-2; 7 positions agree with TRBD2. CDR3 size: 16 residues. Germline values: CDR1 SGHRS, CDR2 YFSETQ. V shed 6 bases, J shed 7 bases, and the junction held 15 bases outside the gene matches. The CDR3 here is CASKPRAASGGGELFF. CDR3 bases: TGCGCCAGCAAACCCCGGGCCGCGTCGGGGGGCGGGGAGCTGTTTTTT.